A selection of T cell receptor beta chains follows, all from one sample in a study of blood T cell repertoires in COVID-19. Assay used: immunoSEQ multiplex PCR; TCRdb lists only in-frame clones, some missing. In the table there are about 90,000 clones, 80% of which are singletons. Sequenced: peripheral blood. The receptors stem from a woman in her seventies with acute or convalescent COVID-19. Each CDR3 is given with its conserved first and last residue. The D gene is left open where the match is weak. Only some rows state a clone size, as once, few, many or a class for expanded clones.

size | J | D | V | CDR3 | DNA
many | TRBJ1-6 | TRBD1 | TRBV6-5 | CASSTGTGTSPLHF | TGTGCCAGCAGTACCGGGACAGGGACTTCACCCCTCCACTTT
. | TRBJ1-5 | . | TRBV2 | CASSFYSNQPQHF | TGTGCCAGCAGTTTCTATAGCAATCAGCCCCAGCATTTT
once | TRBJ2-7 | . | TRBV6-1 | CASSERYEQYF | TGTGCCAGCAGTGAGCGCTACGAGCAGTACTTC
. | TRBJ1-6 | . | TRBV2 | CASSDRGDSPLHF | TGTGCCAGCAGTGATAGGGGTGATTCACCCCTCCACTTT
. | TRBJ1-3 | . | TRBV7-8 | CASSPRGSGNTIYF | TGTGCCAGCAGCCCCCGGGGCTCTGGAAACACCATATATTTT
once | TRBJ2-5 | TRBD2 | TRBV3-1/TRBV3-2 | CASSQEARGAIPETQYF | TGTGCCAGCAGCCAAGAGGCGCGGGGGGCGATTCCAGAGACCCAGTACTTC
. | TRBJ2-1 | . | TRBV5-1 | CASGESGRYNEQFF | TGCGCCAGCGGGGAAAGCGGACGCTACAATGAGCAGTTCTTC
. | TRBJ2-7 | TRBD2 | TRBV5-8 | CASSSPILAPRYEQYF | TGTGCCAGCAGCTCGCCCATACTAGCGCCACGATACGAGCAGTACTTC
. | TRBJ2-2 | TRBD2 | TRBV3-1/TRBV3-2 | CASSQQGLAGELFF | TGTGCCAGCAGCCAACAGGGACTAGCCGGGGAGCTGTTTTTT
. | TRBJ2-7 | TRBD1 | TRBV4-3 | CASSLRTGEGYEQYF | TGCGCCAGCAGCCTCCGGACAGGGGAGGGTTACGAGCAGTACTTC
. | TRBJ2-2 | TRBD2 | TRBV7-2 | CASSFLGLAGVNTGELFF | TGTGCCAGCAGCTTTTTGGGACTAGCGGGCGTGAACACCGGGGAGCTGTTTTTT
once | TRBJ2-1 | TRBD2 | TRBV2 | CASMRGGSEQFF | TGTGCCAGCATGCGGGGGGGGAGTGAGCAGTTCTTC
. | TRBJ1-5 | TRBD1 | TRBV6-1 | CASSDPGGFQPQHF | TGTGCCAGCAGTGACCCAGGGGGCTTTCAGCCCCAGCATTTT
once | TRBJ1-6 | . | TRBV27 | CASSLRSYNSPLHF | TGTGCCAGCAGTTTACGCTCCTATAATTCACCCCTCCACTTT
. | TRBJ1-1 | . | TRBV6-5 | CASSAQRGNTEAFF | TGTGCCAGCAGCGCCCAAAGGGGGAACACTGAAGCTTTCTTT
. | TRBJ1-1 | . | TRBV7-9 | CASSVRQNTEAFF | TGTGCCAGCAGCGTTCGACAGAACACTGAAGCTTTCTTT
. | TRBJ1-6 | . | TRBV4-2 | CASSRSSYNSPLHF | TGTGCCAGCAGCCGGAGCTCCTATAATTCACCCCTCCACTTT
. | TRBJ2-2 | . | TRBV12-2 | CASRADRVANTGELFF | TGTGCAAGTCGCGCCGACAGGGTCGCGAACACCGGGGAGCTGTTTTTT
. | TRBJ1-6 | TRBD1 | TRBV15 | CATSREGQGNSPLHF | TGTGCCACCAGCAGAGAGGGACAGGGGAATTCACCCCTCCACTTT
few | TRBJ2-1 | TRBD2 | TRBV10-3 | CAISESNSRLAGMDEQFF | TGTGCCATCAGTGAGTCGAACTCGAGACTAGCGGGGATGGATGAGCAGTTCTTC
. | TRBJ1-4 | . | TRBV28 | CASRNRFSAEEKLFF | TGTGCCAGCAGAAATCGGTTTTCCGCTGAGGAAAAACTGTTTTTT
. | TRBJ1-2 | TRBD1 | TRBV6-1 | CASSEVGQPKDGYTF | TGTGCCAGCAGTGAAGTGGGACAGCCTAAGGATGGCTACACCTTC
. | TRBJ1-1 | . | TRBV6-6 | CASGAVNTEAFF | TGTGCCAGCGGAGCAGTGAACACTGAAGCTTTCTTT
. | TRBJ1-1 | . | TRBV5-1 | CASSTGGTEAFF | TGCGCCAGCAGCACCGGGGGGACTGAAGCTTTCTTT
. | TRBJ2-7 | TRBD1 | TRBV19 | CASSVGTGIYEQYF | TGTGCCAGTAGTGTCGGGACAGGGATCTACGAGCAGTACTTC
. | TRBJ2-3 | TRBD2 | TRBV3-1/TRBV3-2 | CASSPNSGETDTQYF | TGTGCCAGCAGCCCAAATAGCGGGGAAACAGATACGCAGTATTTT
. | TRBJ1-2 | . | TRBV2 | CASGGDGYGYTF | TGTGCCAGCGGAGGGGACGGCTATGGCTACACCTTC
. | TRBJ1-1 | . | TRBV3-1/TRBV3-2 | CASSFMTGNTEAFF | TGTGCCAGCAGCTTCATGACAGGGAACACTGAAGCTTTCTTT
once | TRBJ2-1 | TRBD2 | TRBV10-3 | CAISETPSGDSYNEQFF | TGTGCCATCAGTGAGACGCCTAGCGGGGATTCCTACAATGAGCAGTTCTTC
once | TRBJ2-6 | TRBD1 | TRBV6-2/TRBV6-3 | CASSARDRSYSGANVLTF | TGTGCCAGCAGTGCCCGGGACAGATCATACTCTGGGGCCAACGTCCTGACTTTC
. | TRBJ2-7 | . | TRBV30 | CAWSPPGVSYEQYF | TGTGCCTGGAGCCCCCCAGGGGTCTCCTACGAGCAGTACTTC
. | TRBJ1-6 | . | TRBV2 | CASSPQGYNSPLHF | TGTGCCAGCAGTCCACAGGGTTATAATTCACCCCTCCACTTT
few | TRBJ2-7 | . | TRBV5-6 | CASRALFRDTSYEQYF | TGTGCCAGCCGAGCTCTTTTCCGGGACACCTCCTACGAGCAGTACTTC
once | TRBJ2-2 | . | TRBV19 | CASMRAGELFF | TGTGCCAGTATGAGAGCCGGGGAGCTGTTTTTT
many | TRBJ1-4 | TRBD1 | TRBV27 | CASSLSTGVNEKLFF | TGTGCCAGCAGTTTATCGACAGGGGTTAATGAAAAACTGTTTTTT
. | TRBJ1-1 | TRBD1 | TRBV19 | CASSTRTGDAFF | TGTGCCAGTAGTACACGGACAGGGGATGCTTTCTTT
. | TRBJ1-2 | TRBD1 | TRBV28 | CASSSPGQGSYGYTF | TGTGCCAGCAGTTCCCCGGGACAGGGTAGCTATGGCTACACCTTC
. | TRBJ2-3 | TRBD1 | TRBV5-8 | CASSSGQGGPTDTQYF | TGTGCCAGCAGCTCGGGACAGGGGGGTCCCACAGATACGCAGTATTTT
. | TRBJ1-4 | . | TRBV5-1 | CASSLEGDSNEKLFF | TGCGCCAGCAGCTTAGAGGGAGATAGTAATGAAAAACTGTTTTTT
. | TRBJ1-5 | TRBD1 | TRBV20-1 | CSARQGQGRHF | TGCAGTGCTAGACAAGGACAGGGGAGGCATTTT
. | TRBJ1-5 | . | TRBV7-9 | CASSLAPGDQPQHF | TGTGCCAGCAGCTTAGCCCCAGGGGATCAGCCCCAGCATTTT
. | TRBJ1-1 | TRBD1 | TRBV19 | CASSIGDRRAEAFF | TGTGCCAGTAGTATCGGGGACAGGCGGGCTGAAGCTTTCTTT
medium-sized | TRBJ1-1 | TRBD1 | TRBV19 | CASNRGFKNTEAFF | TGTGCCAGTAACAGGGGATTTAAGAACACTGAAGCTTTCTTT
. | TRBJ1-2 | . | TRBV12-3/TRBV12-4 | CASSLQGNYGYTF | TGTGCCAGCAGTTTACAGGGTAACTATGGCTACACCTTC
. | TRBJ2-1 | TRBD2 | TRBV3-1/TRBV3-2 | CASSQDQRGFNEQFF | TGTGCCAGCAGCCAAGACCAGCGGGGTTTCAATGAGCAGTTCTTC
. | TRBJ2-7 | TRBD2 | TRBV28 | CASSFPGLAGETYEQYF | TGTGCCAGCAGTTTCCCGGGACTAGCGGGAGAAACCTACGAGCAGTACTTC
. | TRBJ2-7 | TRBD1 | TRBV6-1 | CASSEEGAAAYEQYF | TGTGCCAGCAGTGAAGAGGGGGCGGCAGCTTACGAGCAGTACTTC
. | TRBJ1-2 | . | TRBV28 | CASTDRWDGYTF | TGTGCCAGCACCGACAGGTGGGATGGCTACACCTTC
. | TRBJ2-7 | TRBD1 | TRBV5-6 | CASSRDSYYEQYF | TGTGCCAGCAGCAGGGACAGTTACTACGAGCAGTACTTC
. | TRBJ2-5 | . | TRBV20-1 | CSASAPVAVSETQYF | TGCAGTGCTAGTGCCCCCGTGGCGGTTTCAGAGACCCAGTACTTC
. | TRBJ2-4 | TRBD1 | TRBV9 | CASSVDPTGGNIQYF | TGTGCCAGCAGCGTAGATCCGACAGGGGGGAACATTCAGTACTTC
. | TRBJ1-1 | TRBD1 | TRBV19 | CASSQGQGRNTEAFF | TGTGCCAGTAGTCAGGGACAGGGCCGGAACACTGAAGCTTTCTTT
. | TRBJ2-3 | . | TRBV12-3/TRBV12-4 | CASSLKKDMQYF | TGTGCCAGCAGTTTAAAGAAGGACATGCAGTATTTT